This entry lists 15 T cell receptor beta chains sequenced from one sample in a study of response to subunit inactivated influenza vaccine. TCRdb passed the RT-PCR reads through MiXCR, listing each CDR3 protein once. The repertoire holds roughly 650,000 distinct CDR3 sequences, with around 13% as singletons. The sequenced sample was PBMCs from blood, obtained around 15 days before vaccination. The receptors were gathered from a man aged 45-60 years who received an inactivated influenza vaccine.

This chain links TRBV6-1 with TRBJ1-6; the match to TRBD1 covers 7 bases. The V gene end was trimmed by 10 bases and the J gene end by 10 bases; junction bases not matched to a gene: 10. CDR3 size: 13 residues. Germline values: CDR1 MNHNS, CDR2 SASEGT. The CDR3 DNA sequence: TGTGCCACCGTCACAGGGGAGAGATCACCCCTCCACTTT. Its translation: CATVTGERSPLHF.

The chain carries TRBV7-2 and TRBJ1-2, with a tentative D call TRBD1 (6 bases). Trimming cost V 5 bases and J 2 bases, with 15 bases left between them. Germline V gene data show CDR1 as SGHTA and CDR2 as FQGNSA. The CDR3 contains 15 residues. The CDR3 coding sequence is TGTGCCAGCAGCAAGGACAGTGGCAGCAACTATGGCTACACCTTC. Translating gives CASSKDSGSNYGYTF. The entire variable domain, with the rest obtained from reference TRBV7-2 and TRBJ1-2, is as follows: GAGVSQSPSNKVTEKGKDVELRCDPISGHTALYWYRQSLGQGLEFLIYFQGNSAPDKSGLPSDRFSAERTGGSVSTLTIQRTQQEDSAVYLCASSKDSGSNYGYTFGSGTRLTVV.

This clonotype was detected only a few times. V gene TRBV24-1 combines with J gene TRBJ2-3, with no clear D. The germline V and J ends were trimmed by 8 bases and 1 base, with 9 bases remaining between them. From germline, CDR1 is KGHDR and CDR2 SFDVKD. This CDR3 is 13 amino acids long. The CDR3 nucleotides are TGTGCCACCACCTCCGCTGGCACAGATACGCAGTATTTT. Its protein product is CATTSAGTDTQYF.

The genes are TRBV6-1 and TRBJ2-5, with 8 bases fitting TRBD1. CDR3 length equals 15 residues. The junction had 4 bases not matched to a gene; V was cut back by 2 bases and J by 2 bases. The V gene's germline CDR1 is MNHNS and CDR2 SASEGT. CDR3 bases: TGTGCCAGCAGTGAATGGACAGGGCGACAAGAGACCCAGTACTTC. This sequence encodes CASSEWTGRQETQYF.

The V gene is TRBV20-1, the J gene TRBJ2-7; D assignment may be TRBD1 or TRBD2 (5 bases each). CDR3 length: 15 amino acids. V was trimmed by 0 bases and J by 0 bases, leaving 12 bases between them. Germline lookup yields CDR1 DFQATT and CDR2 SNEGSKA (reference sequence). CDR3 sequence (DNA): TGCAGTGCTAGAGATGAGGGACCGAGCTCCTACGAGCAGTACTTC. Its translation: CSARDEGPSSYEQYF.

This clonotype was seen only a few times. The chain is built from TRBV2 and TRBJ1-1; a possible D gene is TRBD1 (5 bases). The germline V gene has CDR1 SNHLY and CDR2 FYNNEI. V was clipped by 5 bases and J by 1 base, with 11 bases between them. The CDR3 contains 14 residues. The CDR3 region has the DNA TGTGCCAGCAGTCAGGGCATGGGGAACACTGAAGCTTTCTTT. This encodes CASSQGMGNTEAFF.

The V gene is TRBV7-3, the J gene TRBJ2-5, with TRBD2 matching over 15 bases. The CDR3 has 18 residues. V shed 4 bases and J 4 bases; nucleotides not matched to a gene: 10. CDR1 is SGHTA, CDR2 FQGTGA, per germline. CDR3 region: CASSSNPRGLAGGETQYF. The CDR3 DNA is TGTGCCAGCAGCTCAAACCCCAGGGGACTAGCGGGGGGAGAGACCCAGTACTTC.

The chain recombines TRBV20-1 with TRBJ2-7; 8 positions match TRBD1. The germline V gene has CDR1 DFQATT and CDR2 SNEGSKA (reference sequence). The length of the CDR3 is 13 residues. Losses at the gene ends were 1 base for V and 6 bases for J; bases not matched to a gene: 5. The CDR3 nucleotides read TGCAGTGCTAGAGTCCAGGGGGCCGGCGAGCAGTACTTC. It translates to CSARVQGAGEQYF.

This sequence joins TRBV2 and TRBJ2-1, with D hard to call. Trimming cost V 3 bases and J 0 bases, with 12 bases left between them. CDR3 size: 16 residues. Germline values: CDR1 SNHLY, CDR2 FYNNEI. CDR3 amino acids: CASSEGAVTSYNEQFF. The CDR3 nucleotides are TGTGCCAGCAGTGAGGGTGCGGTAACCTCCTACAATGAGCAGTTCTTC.

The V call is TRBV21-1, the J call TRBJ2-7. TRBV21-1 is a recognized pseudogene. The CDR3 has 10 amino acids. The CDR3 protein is CASSREPQYF. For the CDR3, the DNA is TGTGCCAGCAGCCGAGAGCCGCAGTACTTC.

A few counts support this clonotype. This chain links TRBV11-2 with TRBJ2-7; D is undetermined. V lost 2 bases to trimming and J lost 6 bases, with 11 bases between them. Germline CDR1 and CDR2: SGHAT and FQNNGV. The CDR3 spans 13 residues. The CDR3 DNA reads TGTGCCAGCAGCTTACTAGTCACGATCGAGCAGTACTTC. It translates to CASSLLVTIEQYF.

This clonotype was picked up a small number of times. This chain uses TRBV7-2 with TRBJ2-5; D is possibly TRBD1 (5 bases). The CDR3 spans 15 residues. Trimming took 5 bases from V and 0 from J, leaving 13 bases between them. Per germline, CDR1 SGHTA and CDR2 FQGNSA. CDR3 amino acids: CASSPGKAYQETQYF. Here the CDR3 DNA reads TGTGCCAGCAGCCCAGGGAAGGCGTACCAAGAGACCCAGTACTTC.

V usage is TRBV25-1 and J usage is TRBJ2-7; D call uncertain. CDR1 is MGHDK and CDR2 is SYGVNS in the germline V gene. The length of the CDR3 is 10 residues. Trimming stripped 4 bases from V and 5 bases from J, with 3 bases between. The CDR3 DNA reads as TGTGCCAGCAGTGGCCACGAGCAGTACTTC. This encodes CASSGHEQYF.

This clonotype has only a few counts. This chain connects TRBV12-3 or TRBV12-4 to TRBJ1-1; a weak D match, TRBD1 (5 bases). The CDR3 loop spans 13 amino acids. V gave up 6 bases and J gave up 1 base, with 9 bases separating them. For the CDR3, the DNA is TGTGCCAGCAGCTGGGGGGGGAACACTGAAGCTTTCTTT. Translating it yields CASSWGGNTEAFF.

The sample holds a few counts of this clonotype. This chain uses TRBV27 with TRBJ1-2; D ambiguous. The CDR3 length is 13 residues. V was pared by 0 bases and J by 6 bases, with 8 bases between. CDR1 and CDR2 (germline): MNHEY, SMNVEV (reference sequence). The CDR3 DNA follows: TGTGCCAGCAGTTTATCAGAGGCCAATGGCTACACCTTC. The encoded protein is CASSLSEANGYTF.